The 28 T cell receptor beta chains in this list originate from one sample, sequenced in a study of CD8 T cells in ankylosing spondylitis. Using its own MiXCR run on the 5' RACE reads, TCRdb lists one record per CDR3 protein. The table records approximately 220,000 distinct CDR3 sequences, under 30% of them present only once. Specimen: blood, either unsorted or a sorted T cell fraction (not recorded which). The receptors were gathered from a male donor with ankylosing spondylitis or in good health (not recorded which).

This clonotype was seen many times. V is TRBV10-3 and J is TRBJ1-6; a possible D gene is TRBD1 (5 bases). V shed 6 bases and J shed 6 bases, with 15 bases lying between them. Germline CDR1 reads ENHRY; CDR2 reads SYGVKD. This CDR3 contains 15 residues. Here the CDR3 reads CAIRAGGSPNSPLHF. The CDR3 nucleotides are TGTGCCATCAGGGCGGGGGGATCGCCTAATTCACCCCTCCACTTT.

This chain uses TRBV24-1 with TRBJ2-1, with 11 positions matching TRBD2. This CDR3 is built from 14 residues. The germline gives CDR1 KGHDR, CDR2 SFDVKD. V was clipped by 7 bases and J by 4 bases; unmatched bases: 2. CDR3: CATSGTSGYNEQFF. The CDR3, as DNA: TGTGCCACCAGCGGGACTAGCGGTTACAATGAGCAGTTCTTC.

Only a few counts were recorded for this clonotype. The chain carries TRBV4-3 and TRBJ2-7; D is possibly TRBD2 (6 bases). Trimming left V 0 bases short and J 5 bases short, with 14 bases between. CDR3 length: 15 amino acids. Per germline, CDR1 LGHNA and CDR2 YSLEER. For the CDR3, the DNA is TGCGCCAGCAGCCAAGATCTAGGACTATCAAACGAGCAGTACTTC. It specifies CASSQDLGLSNEQYF.

The V and J genes are TRBV29-1 and TRBJ2-1; 8 bases match TRBD2. This CDR3 is built from 15 residues. Losses at the gene ends were 3 bases for V and 7 bases for J; bases not matched to a gene: 11. Germline loops: CDR1 SQVTM, CDR2 ANQGSEA. The CDR3 sequence is CSVDSGLEVGNEQFF. The CDR3 region has the DNA TGCAGCGTTGACTCGGGACTAGAAGTAGGAAATGAGCAGTTCTTC.

This clonotype was recorded many times. This chain links TRBV11-1 with TRBJ2-1; TRBD1 is a possible D gene (7 bases). Germline CDR1 and CDR2: SGHAT and FQDESV (reference sequence). The CDR3 is 15 residues long. Between the trimmed V and J ends, which lost 5 bases and 4 bases, there was a span of 15 bases. In nucleotides, the CDR3 is TGTGCCAGCAGCCAGGGGGGCAGATTTTACAATGAGCAGTTCTTC. Amino acids: CASSQGGRFYNEQFF.

This chain links TRBV12-3 or TRBV12-4 with TRBJ1-5, with D unclear. V dropped 3 bases and J dropped 6 bases, with 6 bases sitting between them. CDR3 length: 12 amino acids. CDR3 DNA: TGTGCCAGCAGTTTGGGGTTTCAGCCCCAGCATTTT. Protein product: CASSLGFQPQHF.

The table lists this clonotype with a few counts. The genes are TRBV6-1 and TRBJ2-7; no reliable D call. The CDR3 totals 13 residues. Germline lookup yields CDR1 MNHNS and CDR2 SASEGT. Between the trimmed V and J ends, which lost 8 bases and 3 bases, there was a span of 14 bases. The CDR3 is CASVLEVNYEQYF. The DNA for the CDR3 is TGTGCCAGCGTCCTAGAAGTGAACTACGAGCAGTACTTC.

This clonotype was seen ten or more times. The chain couples TRBV4-1 to TRBJ1-1, with D possibly matching TRBD1 (5 bases). The ends were cut back, 1 base at V and 0 bases at J, with 21 bases in the middle. Germline V gene sequence: CDR1 MGHRA, CDR2 YSYEKL. The CDR3 consists of 19 residues. The CDR3 coding sequence is TGCGCCAGCAGCCAAGGTCTTCTTCGTCGCGAACAGGTGAACACTGAAGCTTTCTTT. Its protein is CASSQGLLRREQVNTEAFF.

This clonotype was counted many times. This chain links TRBV20-1 with TRBJ2-7, with D unresolved. Trimming left V 6 bases short and J 3 bases short, with 12 bases between. Germline V CDR1 and CDR2: DFQATT, SNEGSKA (reference sequence). CDR3 length equals 12 residues. CDR3 protein: CSARQSDYEQYF. The CDR3 DNA reads TGCAGTGCCCGGCAGAGCGACTACGAGCAGTACTTC.

This clonotype was counted ten times or more. The V call is TRBV20-1, the J call TRBJ2-5; D assignment may be TRBD1 or TRBD2 (6 bases each). CDR1 and CDR2 (germline): DFQATT, SNEGSKA (reference sequence). Trimming removed 6 bases from V and 5 bases from J, with 16 bases in between. This CDR3 is built from 13 residues. The CDR3: CSAPKGGSETQYF. The CDR3 nucleotides are TGCAGTGCCCCGAAAGGGGGGTCGGAGACCCAGTACTTC.

J is TRBJ1-1 and V is TRBV29-1; D ambiguous. V was shortened by 3 bases and J by 5 bases, with 13 bases between the two germline ends. Germline V gives CDR1 SQVTM, CDR2 ANQGSEA. The CDR3 has 13 residues. The CDR3 is CSVESLTGTEAFF. CDR3 coding DNA: TGCAGCGTTGAGAGTTTGACCGGGACTGAAGCTTTCTTT.

This clonotype was detected many times. The chain recombines TRBV25-1 with TRBJ1-1; 8 bases map to TRBD1. Trimming cost V 5 bases and J 6 bases; bases outside gene matches: 11. Germline CDR1 reads MGHDK; CDR2 reads SYGVNS. CDR3 length: 15 residues. The CDR3 sequence: CASSPRTGFGSEAFF. DNA for the CDR3: TGTGCCAGCAGTCCCCGGACAGGGTTCGGGTCTGAAGCTTTCTTT.

CDR3 in amino acids: CASSLDRDAFF. The CDR3 region has the DNA TGTGCCAGCAGTCTAGACAGGGATGCCTTCTTC. This chain joins TRBV12-3 or TRBV12-4 and TRBJ2-1, with 7 nucleotides matching TRBD1. The CDR3 spans 11 residues. V gave up 5 bases and J gave up 16 bases; unmatched junction bases: 8.

This clonotype has a handful of counts. The chain combines TRBV20-1 with TRBJ2-7; possibly TRBD1 or TRBD2 for D (5 bases each). Trimming took off 3 bases at V and 1 base at J, with 13 bases between the two ends. Germline V CDR1 and CDR2: DFQATT, SNEGSKA (reference sequence). The CDR3 is made up of 14 amino acids. In nucleotides, the CDR3 is TGCAGTGCTAGTCGGGGCGACCTTTCCTACGAGCAGTACTTC. Encoded protein: CSASRGDLSYEQYF.

This clonotype has only a few counts. The chain has TRBV20-1 and TRBJ2-7; 11 nucleotides line up with TRBD2. CDR3 length: 15 amino acids. The V gene's germline CDR1 is DFQATT and CDR2 SNEGSKA (reference sequence). V dropped 6 bases and J dropped 3; count of bases not matched to a gene: 10. CDR3 coding DNA: TGCAGTGCAAAGAAACCCGGGACTAGCGGCTACGAGCAGTACTTC. This codes for CSAKKPGTSGYEQYF.

This chain connects TRBV20-1 to TRBJ2-7, with 9 bases matching TRBD1. J lost 6 bases, V lost 0 bases, and 6 bases had no gene match. The CDR3 loop spans 14 amino acids. Germline V gene sequence: CDR1 DFQATT, CDR2 SNEGSKA (reference sequence). CDR3 protein: CSARDHGTGTEQYF. Here the CDR3 DNA reads TGCAGTGCTAGAGACCACGGGACAGGGACCGAGCAGTACTTC.

This clonotype was counted at least ten times. J is TRBJ2-7 and V is TRBV25-1, with TRBD2 identical over 13 bases. CDR1 is MGHDK, CDR2 SYGVNS, per germline. CDR3 length: 15 amino acids. Trimming removed 4 bases from V and 5 bases from J; junction bases left unmatched: 5. CDR3 protein: CASSVLGLAGDEQYF. The CDR3 DNA sequence: TGTGCCAGCAGTGTTTTAGGACTAGCGGGAGACGAGCAGTACTTC.

This clonotype was seen more than once but under ten times. The chain has TRBV29-1 and TRBJ2-7; the match to TRBD1 covers 7 bases. CDR3 size: 12 residues. Germline CDR1 and CDR2: SQVTM and ANQGSEA. V lost 8 bases, J lost 3 bases, and 7 bases stayed unmatched. CDR3 loop: CSFMTGNYEQYF. The CDR3 DNA sequence: TGCAGCTTTATGACAGGGAACTACGAGCAGTACTTC.

This clonotype was seen more than once but under ten times. The chain joins TRBV6-1 to TRBJ1-2; D uncertain. Per the germline V gene, CDR1 is MNHNS and CDR2 is SASEGT. V lost 2 bases, J lost 7 bases, and 8 bases lay in between. This CDR3 is 12 amino acids long. CDR3 in DNA: TGTGCCAGCAGTGAAATTCGGGGTGGCTACACCTTC. Protein product: CASSEIRGGYTF.

In its sample, this clonotype was seen many times. V gene TRBV25-1 combines with J gene TRBJ2-1; D tentatively reads TRBD1 or TRBD2 (5 bases each). V gave up 5 bases and J gave up 7 bases, with 18 bases separating them. CDR3 length: 15 residues. Per germline, CDR1 MGHDK and CDR2 SYGVNS. The CDR3 DNA is TGTGCCAGCAGTCCTCGGGACGCCCGCAGGAATGAGCAGTTCTTC. This translates into CASSPRDARRNEQFF. Variable domain in full (rest from reference TRBV25-1 and TRBJ2-1): EADIYQTPRYLVIGTGKKITLECSQTMGHDKMYWYQQDPGMELHLIHYSYGVNSTEKGDLSSESTVSRIRTEHFPLTLESARPSHTSQYLCASSPRDARRNEQFFGPGTRLTVL.

This clonotype was seen at least ten times. J is TRBJ2-7 and V is TRBV29-1, with no clear D. Germline loops: CDR1 SQVTM, CDR2 ANQGSEA. Trimming cost V 7 bases and J 3 bases, with 10 bases left between them. CDR3 length: 11 amino acids. CDR3 coding DNA: TGCAGCGCCGGGTCCCACTACGAGCAGTACTTC. This sequence encodes CSAGSHYEQYF.

The chain couples TRBV5-1 to TRBJ2-5; either TRBD1 or TRBD2 may fit D (6 bases each). V was shortened by 1 base and J by 5 bases, with 15 bases between the two germline ends. CDR3 length: 15 residues. The germline CDR1 and CDR2 sequences are SGHRS and YFSETQ. Here the CDR3 reads CASSLTGREGETQYF. CDR3 nucleotides: TGCGCCAGCAGCTTGACAGGGCGGGAAGGGGAGACCCAGTACTTC.

The chain employs TRBV20-1 and TRBJ2-3; 10 bases line up with TRBD2. The V gene's germline CDR1 is DFQATT and CDR2 SNEGSKA (reference sequence). CDR3 length equals 18 residues. The junction had 9 bases not matched to a gene; V was cut back by 0 bases and J by 0 bases. The CDR3 here is CSARDLLPGLASTDTQYF. The CDR3 bases are TGCAGTGCTAGAGATCTACTGCCGGGACTAGCGAGCACAGATACGCAGTATTTT.

V gene TRBV19 combines with J gene TRBJ2-3; 7 positions match TRBD1. The J segment lost 2 bases and the V segment lost 4 bases, leaving 6 bases of the junction unmatched. CDR3 size: 15 residues. Germline V gives CDR1 LNHDA, CDR2 SQIVND (reference sequence). CDR3 residues: CASSTGGQATDTQYF. In nucleotides, the CDR3 is TGTGCCAGTAGTACCGGTGGACAGGCCACAGATACGCAGTATTTT.

This clonotype appeared a few times. The chain uses TRBV6-2 or TRBV6-3 and TRBJ2-7; the match to TRBD2 covers 13 bases. Looked up from germline, CDR1 is MNHEY and CDR2 is SVGEGT. Trimming took 5 bases from V and 0 from J; bases not matched to a gene: 1. The CDR3 sequence is 15 residues long. CDR3 loop: CASSGTSGTSYEQYF. The CDR3 DNA follows: TGTGCCAGCAGTGGGACTAGCGGGACCTCCTACGAGCAGTACTTC.

This clonotype came up many times. This chain joins TRBV10-3 and TRBJ1-1, with D unclear. Germline V gene sequence: CDR1 ENHRY, CDR2 SYGVKD. Trimming shortened V by 3 bases and J by 1 base, and 6 bases separated the two germline ends. The CDR3 covers 13 residues. CDR3 sequence (DNA): TGTGCCATCAGTGATTCAGGGAACACTGAAGCTTTCTTT. This gives the protein CAISDSGNTEAFF.

This clonotype occurred a few times. The V gene is TRBV5-5, the J gene TRBJ2-7, with no clear D. Germline V gives CDR1 SGHKS, CDR2 YYEKEE (reference sequence). V lost 0 bases, J lost 3 bases, and 10 bases lay in between. CDR3 length: 14 residues. CDR3 coding DNA: TGTGCCAGCAGCTTGGTGTGGGAAGGCTACGAGCAGTACTTC. This codes for CASSLVWEGYEQYF.

The chain uses TRBV20-1 and TRBJ2-1; D possibly corresponds to TRBD2 (5 bases). Between the trimmed V and J ends, which lost 0 bases and 5 bases, there was a span of 17 bases. The CDR3 runs to 16 residues. CDR1 and CDR2 (germline): DFQATT, SNEGSKA (reference sequence). In DNA form, the CDR3 reads TGCAGTGCTAGAGAGGCCCTATGGGGAGAGGACAATGAGCAGTTCTTC. This translates into CSAREALWGEDNEQFF.